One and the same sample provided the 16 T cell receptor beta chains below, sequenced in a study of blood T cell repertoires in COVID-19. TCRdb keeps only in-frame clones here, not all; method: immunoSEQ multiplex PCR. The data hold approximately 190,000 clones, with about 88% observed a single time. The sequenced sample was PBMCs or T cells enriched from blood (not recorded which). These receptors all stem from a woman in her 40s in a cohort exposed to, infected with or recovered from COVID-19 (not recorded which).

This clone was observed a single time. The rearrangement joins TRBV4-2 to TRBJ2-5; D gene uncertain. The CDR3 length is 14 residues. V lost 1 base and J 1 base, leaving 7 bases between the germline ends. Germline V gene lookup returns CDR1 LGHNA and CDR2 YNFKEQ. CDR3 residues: CASSQVPSQETQYF. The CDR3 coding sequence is TGTGCCAGCAGCCAAGTCCCCTCCCAAGAGACCCAGTACTTC.

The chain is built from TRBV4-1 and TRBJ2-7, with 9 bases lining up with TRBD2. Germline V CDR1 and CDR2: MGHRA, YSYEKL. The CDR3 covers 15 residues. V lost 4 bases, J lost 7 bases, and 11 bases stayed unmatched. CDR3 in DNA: TGCGCCAGCAGCCCAACGGGACTAGCCTCCAATGAGCAGTACTTC. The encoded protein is CASSPTGLASNEQYF.

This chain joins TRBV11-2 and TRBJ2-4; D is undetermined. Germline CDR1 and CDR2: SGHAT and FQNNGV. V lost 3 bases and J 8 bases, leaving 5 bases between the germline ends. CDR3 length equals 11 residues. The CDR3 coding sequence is TGTGCCAGCAGCTTCGGTGACATTCAGTACTTC. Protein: CASSFGDIQYF.

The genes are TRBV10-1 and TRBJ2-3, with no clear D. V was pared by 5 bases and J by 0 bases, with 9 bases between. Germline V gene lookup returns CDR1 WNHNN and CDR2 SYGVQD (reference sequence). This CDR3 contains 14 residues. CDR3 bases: TGCGCCAGCAGTCCCCAAATTAGCACAGATACGCAGTATTTT. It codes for CASSPQISTDTQYF.

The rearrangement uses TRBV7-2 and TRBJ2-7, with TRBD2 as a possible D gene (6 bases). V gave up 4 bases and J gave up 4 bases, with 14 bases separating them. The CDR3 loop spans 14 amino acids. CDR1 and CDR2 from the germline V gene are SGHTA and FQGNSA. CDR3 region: CASSYAGSLYEQYF. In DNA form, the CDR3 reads TGTGCCAGCAGCTACGCGGGGAGTTTGTACGAGCAGTACTTC.

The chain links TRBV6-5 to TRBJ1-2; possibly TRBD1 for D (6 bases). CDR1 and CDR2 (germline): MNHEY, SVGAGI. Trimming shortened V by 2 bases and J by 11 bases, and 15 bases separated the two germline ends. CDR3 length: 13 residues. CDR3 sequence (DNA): TGTGCCAGCAGTTACCCACCAGGGGTCGATTACACCTTC. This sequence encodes CASSYPPGVDYTF.

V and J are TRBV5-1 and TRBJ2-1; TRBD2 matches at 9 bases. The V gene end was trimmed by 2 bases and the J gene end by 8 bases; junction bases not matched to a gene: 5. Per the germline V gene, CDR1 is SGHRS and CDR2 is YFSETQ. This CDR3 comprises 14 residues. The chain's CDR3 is CASSFSGGGDEQFF. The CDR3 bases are TGCGCCAGCAGCTTTAGCGGGGGTGGCGATGAGCAGTTCTTC.

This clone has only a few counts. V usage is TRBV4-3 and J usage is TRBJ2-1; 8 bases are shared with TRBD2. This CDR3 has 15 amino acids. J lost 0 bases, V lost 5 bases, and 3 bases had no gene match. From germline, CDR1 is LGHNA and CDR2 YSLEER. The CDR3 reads CASSDSGSSYNEQFF. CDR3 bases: TGCGCCAGCAGCGACAGCGGGAGCTCCTACAATGAGCAGTTCTTC.

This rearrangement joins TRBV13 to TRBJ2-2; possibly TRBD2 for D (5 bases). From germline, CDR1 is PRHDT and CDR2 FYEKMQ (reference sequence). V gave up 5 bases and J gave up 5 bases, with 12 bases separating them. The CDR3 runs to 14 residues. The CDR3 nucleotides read TGTGCCAGCAGCATAAGTCCGGGGACCGGGGAGCTGTTTTTT. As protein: CASSISPGTGELFF.

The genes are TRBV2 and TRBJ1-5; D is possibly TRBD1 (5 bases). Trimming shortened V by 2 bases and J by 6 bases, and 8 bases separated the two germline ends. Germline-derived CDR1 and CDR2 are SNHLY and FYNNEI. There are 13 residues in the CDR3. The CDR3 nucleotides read TGTGCCAGCAGTGAACAGGGAGGTCAGCCCCAGCATTTT. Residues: CASSEQGGQPQHF.

CDR3 DNA sequence: TGTGCCAGCAGCAGAGACAGGGGGTGGTATGGCTACACCTTC. This translates into CASSRDRGWYGYTF. The chain employs TRBV9 and TRBJ1-2; 9 bases match TRBD1. The CDR3 length is 14 residues. V was clipped by 4 bases and J by 5 bases; unmatched bases: 6. In germline, CDR1 is SGDLS, CDR2 YYNGEE. Combining the CDR3 with reference TRBV9 and TRBJ1-2 gives the whole variable domain DSGVTQTPKHLITATGQRVTLRCSPRSGDLSVYWYQQSLDQGLQFLIQYYNGEERAKGNILERFSAQQFPDLHSELNLSSLELGDSALYFCASSRDRGWYGYTFGSGTRLTVV.

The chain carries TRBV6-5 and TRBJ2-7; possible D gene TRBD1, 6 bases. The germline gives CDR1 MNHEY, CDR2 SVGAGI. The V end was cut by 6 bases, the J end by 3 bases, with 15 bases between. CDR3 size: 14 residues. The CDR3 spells CASSQNVQGYEQYF. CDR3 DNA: TGTGCCAGCAGCCAAAACGTACAGGGCTACGAGCAGTACTTC.

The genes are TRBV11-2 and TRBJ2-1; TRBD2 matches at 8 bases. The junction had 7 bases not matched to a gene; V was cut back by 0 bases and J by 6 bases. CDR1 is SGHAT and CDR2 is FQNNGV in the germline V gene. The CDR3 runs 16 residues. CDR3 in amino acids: CASSLDPAGVLNEQFF. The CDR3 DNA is TGTGCCAGCAGCTTAGACCCAGCGGGAGTCCTCAATGAGCAGTTCTTC. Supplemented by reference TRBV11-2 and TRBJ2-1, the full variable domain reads EAGVAQSPRYKIIEKRQSVAFWCNPISGHATLYWYQQILGQGPKLLIQFQNNGVVDDSQLPKDRFSAERLKGVDSTLKIQPAKLEDSAVYLCASSLDPAGVLNEQFFGPGTRLTVL.

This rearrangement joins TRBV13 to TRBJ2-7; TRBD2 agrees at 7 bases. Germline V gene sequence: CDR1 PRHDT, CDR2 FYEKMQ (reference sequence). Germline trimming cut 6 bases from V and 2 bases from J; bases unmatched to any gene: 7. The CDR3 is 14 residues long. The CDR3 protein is CASSGGERAYEQYF. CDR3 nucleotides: TGTGCCAGCAGTGGGGGGGAGAGGGCCTACGAGCAGTACTTC.

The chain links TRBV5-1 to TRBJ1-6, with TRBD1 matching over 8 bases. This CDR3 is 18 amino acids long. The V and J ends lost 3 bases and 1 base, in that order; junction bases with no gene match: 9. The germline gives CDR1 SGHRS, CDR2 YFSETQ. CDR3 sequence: CASSSEPGQESYNSPLHF. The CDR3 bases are TGCGCCAGCAGCTCAGAACCGGGACAGGAGTCCTATAATTCACCCCTCCACTTT.

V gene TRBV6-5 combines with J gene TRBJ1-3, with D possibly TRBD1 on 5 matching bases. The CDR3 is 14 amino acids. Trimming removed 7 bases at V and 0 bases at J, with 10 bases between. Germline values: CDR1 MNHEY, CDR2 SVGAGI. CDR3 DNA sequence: TGTGCCAGCACCGACAGCTACTCTGGAAACACCATATATTTT. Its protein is CASTDSYSGNTIYF.